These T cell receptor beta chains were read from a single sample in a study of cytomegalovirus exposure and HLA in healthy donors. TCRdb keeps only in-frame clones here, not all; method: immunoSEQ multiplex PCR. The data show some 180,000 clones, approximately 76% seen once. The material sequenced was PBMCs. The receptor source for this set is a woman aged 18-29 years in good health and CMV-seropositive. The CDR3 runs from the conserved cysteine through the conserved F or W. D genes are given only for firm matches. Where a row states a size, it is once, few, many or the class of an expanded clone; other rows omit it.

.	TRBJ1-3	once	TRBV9	CASSPIEGQNSGNTIYF	TGTGCCAGCAGCCCCATAGAGGGCCAGAACTCTGGAAACACCATATATTTT
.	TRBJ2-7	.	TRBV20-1	CSAERYEQYF	TGCAGTGCTGAGCGCTACGAGCAGTACTTC
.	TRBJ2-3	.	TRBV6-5	CASSARGSGSDTQYF	TGTGCCAGCAGTGCCAGGGGATCGGGGTCAGATACGCAGTATTTT
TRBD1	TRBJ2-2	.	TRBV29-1	CSVPDRTNTGELFF	TGCAGCGTTCCGGACAGGACTAACACCGGGGAGCTGTTTTTT
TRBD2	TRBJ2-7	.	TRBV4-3	CASSQGLALSYAYEQYF	TGCGCCAGCAGCCAAGGACTAGCCTTAAGTTACGCCTACGAGCAGTACTTC
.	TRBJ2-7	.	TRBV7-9	CASSSGREKSYEQYF	TGTGCCAGCAGCTCCGGGCGGGAAAAAAGCTACGAGCAGTACTTC
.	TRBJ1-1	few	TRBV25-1	CASERYENTEAFF	TGTGCCAGCGAACGGTACGAGAACACTGAAGCTTTCTTT
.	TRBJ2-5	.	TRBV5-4	CASSQEKDGGPQETQYF	TGTGCCAGCAGCCAAGAGAAGGACGGGGGGCCGCAAGAGACCCAGTACTTC
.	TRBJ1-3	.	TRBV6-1	CASSEDRVQAYGNTIYF	TGTGCCAGCAGTGAAGACAGGGTTCAGGCGTACGGAAACACCATATATTTT
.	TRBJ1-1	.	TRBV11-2	CASSPGSGGMNTEAFF	TGTGCCAGCAGCCCAGGGAGTGGGGGGATGAACACTGAAGCTTTCTTT
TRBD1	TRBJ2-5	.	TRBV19	CASSGTGGETQYF	TGTGCCAGTAGCGGGACAGGGGGAGAGACCCAGTACTTC
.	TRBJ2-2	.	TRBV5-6	CASSPLGRGPDTGELFF	TGTGCCAGCAGCCCCCTAGGGCGGGGGCCGGACACCGGGGAGCTGTTTTTT
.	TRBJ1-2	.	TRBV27	CASSPGGASYGYTF	TGTGCCAGCAGTCCTGGTGGGGCCTCCTATGGCTACACCTTC
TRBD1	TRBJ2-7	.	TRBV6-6	CASSWGQLYEQYF	TGTGCCAGCAGCTGGGGACAGTTGTACGAGCAGTACTTC
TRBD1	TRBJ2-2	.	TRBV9	CASSLRRGHTGELFF	TGTGCCAGCAGCCTGCGCAGGGGGCACACCGGGGAGCTGTTTTTT
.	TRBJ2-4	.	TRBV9	CASSVGQAKNIQYF	TGTGCCAGCAGCGTAGGACAGGCCAAAAACATTCAGTACTTC
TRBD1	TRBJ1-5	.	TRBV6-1	CASSTGANQPQHF	TGTGCCAGCAGTACAGGGGCCAATCAGCCCCAGCATTTT
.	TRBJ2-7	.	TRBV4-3	CASSQDRGAHEQYF	TGCGCCAGCAGCCAAGACCGGGGGGCCCACGAGCAGTACTTC
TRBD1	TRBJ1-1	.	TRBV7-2	CASSVQGVEAFF	TGTGCCAGCAGCGTACAGGGGGTTGAAGCTTTCTTT
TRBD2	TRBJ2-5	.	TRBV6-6	CASSHTGEGTQYF	TGTGCCAGCAGTCATACTGGGGAGGGGACCCAGTACTTC
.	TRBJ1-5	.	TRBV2	CASSAEEGPSQPQHF	TGTGCCAGCAGCGCCGAGGAGGGTCCTTCTCAGCCCCAGCATTTT
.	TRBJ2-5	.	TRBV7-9	CASSRRDIWGTQYF	TGTGCCAGCAGCCGACGGGACATATGGGGGACCCAGTACTTC
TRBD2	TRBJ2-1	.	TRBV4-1	CASSLSGGAAHEQFF	TGCGCCAGCAGCCTCAGCGGGGGGGCCGCCCATGAGCAGTTCTTC
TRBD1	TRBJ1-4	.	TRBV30	CAWRGQGDEKLFF	TGTGCCTGGAGGGGACAGGGTGATGAAAAACTGTTTTTT
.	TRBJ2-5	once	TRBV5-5	CASSFRTDQETQYF	TGTGCCAGCAGCTTTCGGACAGACCAAGAGACCCAGTACTTC
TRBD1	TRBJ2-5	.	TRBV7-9	CASSSSRDRVWETQYF	TGTGCCAGCAGCTCGTCCCGGGACAGGGTATGGGAGACCCAGTACTTC
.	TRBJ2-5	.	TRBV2	CASREQGQRGTQYF	TGTGCCAGCAGGGAACAAGGACAGCGTGGGACCCAGTACTTC
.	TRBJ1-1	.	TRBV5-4	CASSFRVNTEAFF	TGTGCCAGCAGCTTCAGGGTGAACACTGAAGCTTTCTTT
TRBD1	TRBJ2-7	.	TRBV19	CASSAGTGQYEQYF	TGTGCCAGTAGTGCGGGGACAGGGCAGTACGAGCAGTACTTC
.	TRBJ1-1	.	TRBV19	CASNYRRSGTEAFF	TGTGCCAGTAACTACAGGCGCTCGGGCACTGAAGCTTTCTTT
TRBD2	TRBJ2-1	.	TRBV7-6	CASSPRDLAGEYNEQFF	TGTGCCAGCAGCCCGCGGGACTTAGCGGGGGAGTACAATGAGCAGTTCTTC
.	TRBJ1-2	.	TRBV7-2	CASSLSPGHNYGYTF	TGTGCCAGCAGCTTATCCCCAGGGCATAACTATGGCTACACCTTC
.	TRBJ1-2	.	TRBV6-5	CASSSPGTFNYGYTF	TGTGCCAGCAGTTCCCCTGGGACTTTCAACTATGGCTACACCTTC
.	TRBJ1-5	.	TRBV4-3	CASSQDLGGYNQPQHF	TGCGCCAGCAGCCAAGATTTAGGGGGTTACAATCAGCCCCAGCATTTT
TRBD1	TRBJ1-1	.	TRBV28	CASSLTTGALNTEAFF	TGTGCCAGCAGTTTAACTACAGGGGCCCTGAACACTGAAGCTTTCTTT
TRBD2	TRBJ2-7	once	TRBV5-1	CASSLVRGGYYEQYF	TGCGCCAGCAGCTTGGTCCGGGGAGGGTACTACGAGCAGTACTTC
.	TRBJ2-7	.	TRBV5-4	CASSSLGSAHYEQYF	TGTGCCAGCAGCTCCCTCGGTAGCGCCCACTACGAGCAGTACTTC
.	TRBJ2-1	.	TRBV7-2	CASSPKLQGRDEQFF	TGTGCCAGCAGCCCCAAACTGCAGGGGAGGGATGAGCAGTTCTTC
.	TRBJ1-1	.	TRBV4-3	CASSQDLWGPSDTEAFF	TGCGCCAGCAGCCAAGACCTCTGGGGGCCGAGTGACACTGAAGCTTTCTTT
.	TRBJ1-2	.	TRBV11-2	CASSSGDWYGYTF	TGTGCCAGCAGCTCAGGGGATTGGTATGGCTACACCTTC
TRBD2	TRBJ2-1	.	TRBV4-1	CASSQVAGGPNEQFF	TGCGCCAGCAGCCAAGTCGCGGGGGGGCCCAATGAGCAGTTCTTC
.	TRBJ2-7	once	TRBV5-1	CASNWEGTREQYF	TGCGCCAGCAATTGGGAAGGGACTCGCGAGCAGTACTTC
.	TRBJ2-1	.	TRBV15	CATSVRPGGEQFF	TGTGCCACCAGCGTTCGACCCGGGGGTGAGCAGTTCTTC
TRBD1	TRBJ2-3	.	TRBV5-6	CASSRTGGTEDTQYF	TGTGCCAGCAGCCGTACAGGGGGCACAGAAGATACGCAGTATTTT
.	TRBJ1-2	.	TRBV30	CAWSVQAGGGYTF	TGTGCCTGGAGTGTACAGGCAGGTGGGGGCTACACCTTC
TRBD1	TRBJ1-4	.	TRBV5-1	CASSSGGPNEKLFF	TGCGCCAGCAGCTCAGGGGGGCCTAATGAAAAACTGTTTTTT
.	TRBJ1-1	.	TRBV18	CASSETNEQPEAFF	TGTGCCAGCTCCGAAACGAATGAACAGCCTGAAGCTTTCTTT
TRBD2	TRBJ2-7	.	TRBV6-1	CASSETERGPYEQYF	TGTGCCAGCAGTGAAACAGAGCGGGGACCCTACGAGCAGTACTTC
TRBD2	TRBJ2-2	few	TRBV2	CASSFTNPGLAGNTGELFF	TGTGCCAGCAGCTTTACGAACCCAGGACTAGCGGGCAACACCGGGGAGCTGTTTTTT
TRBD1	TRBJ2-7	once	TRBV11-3	CASSLGDREQYF	TGTGCCAGCAGCTTAGGGGACAGGGAACAGTACTTC
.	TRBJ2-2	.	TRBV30	CAWSDGNTGELFF	TGTGCCTGGAGTGACGGGAACACCGGGGAGCTGTTTTTT
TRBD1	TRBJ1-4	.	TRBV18	CASSPVPGQGTNEKLFF	TGTGCCAGCTCACCTGTCCCGGGACAGGGAACTAATGAAAAACTGTTTTTT
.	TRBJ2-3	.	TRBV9	CASSVFGVADTQYF	TGTGCCAGCAGCGTCTTCGGGGTAGCAGATACGCAGTATTTT
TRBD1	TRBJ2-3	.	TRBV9	CASSVTPDRALKDTQYF	TGTGCCAGCAGCGTAACACCGGACAGGGCGCTTAAGGATACGCAGTATTTT
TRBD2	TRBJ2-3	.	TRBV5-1	CASRGGVSTDTQYF	TGCGCCAGCAGGGGGGGGGTCAGCACAGATACGCAGTATTTT